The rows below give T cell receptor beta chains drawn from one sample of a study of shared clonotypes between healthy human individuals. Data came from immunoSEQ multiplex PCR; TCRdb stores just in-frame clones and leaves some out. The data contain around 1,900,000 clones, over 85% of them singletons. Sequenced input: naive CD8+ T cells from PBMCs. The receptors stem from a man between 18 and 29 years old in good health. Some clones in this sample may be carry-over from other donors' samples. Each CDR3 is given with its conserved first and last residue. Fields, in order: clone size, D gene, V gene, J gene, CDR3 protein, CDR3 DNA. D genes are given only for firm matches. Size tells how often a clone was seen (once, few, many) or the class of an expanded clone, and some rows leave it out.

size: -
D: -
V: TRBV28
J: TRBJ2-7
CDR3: CASLESGNYEQYF
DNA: TGTGCCAGCCTAGAAAGCGGTAACTACGAGCAGTACTTC

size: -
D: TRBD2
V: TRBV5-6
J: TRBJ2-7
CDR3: CASSPARREGSYEQYF
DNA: TGTGCCAGCAGCCCTGCAAGACGGGAGGGGAGCTACGAGCAGTACTTC

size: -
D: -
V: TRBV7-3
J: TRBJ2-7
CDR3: CASSPVGLSGIGEQYF
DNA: TGTGCCAGCAGCCCCGTGGGCCTGTCGGGGATTGGCGAGCAGTACTTC

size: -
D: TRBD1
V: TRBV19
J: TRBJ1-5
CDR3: CASSTGQFNQPQHF
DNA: TGTGCCAGTAGTACGGGACAGTTTAATCAGCCCCAGCATTTT

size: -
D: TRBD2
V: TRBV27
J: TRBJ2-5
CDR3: CASSFGLAGKETQYF
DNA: TGTGCCAGCAGTTTTGGTCTAGCGGGAAAAGAGACCCAGTACTTC

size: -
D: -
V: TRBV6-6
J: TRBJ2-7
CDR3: CASSFGHLAYEQYF
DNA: TGTGCCAGCAGTTTCGGACACCTCGCCTACGAGCAGTACTTC

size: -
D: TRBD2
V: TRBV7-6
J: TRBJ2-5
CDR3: CASGSGRATLGETQYF
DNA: TGTGCCAGCGGGAGCGGGAGGGCCACCCTAGGCGAGACCCAGTACTTC

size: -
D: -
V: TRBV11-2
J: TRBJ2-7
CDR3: CASSSGIGYEQYF
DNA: TGTGCCAGCAGTTCAGGGATAGGCTACGAGCAGTACTTC

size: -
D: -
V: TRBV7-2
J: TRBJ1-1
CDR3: CASSLVPRNTEAFF
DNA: TGTGCCAGCAGCTTAGTTCCCAGAAACACTGAAGCTTTCTTT

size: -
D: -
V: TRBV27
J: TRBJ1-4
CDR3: CASSLNWSGDEKLFF
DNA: TGTGCCAGCAGTTTAAACTGGAGCGGGGATGAAAAACTGTTTTTT

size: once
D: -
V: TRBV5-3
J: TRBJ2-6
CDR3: CARSFVIYSGANVLTF
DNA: TGTGCCAGAAGCTTTGTCATTTATTCTGGGGCCAACGTCCTGACTTTC

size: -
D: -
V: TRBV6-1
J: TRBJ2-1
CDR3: CASNDLASYNEQFF
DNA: TGTGCCAGCAACGACTTAGCCTCCTACAATGAGCAGTTCTTC

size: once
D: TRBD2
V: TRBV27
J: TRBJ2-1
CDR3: CASSYGLAGYNEQFF
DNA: TGTGCCAGCAGTTACGGACTAGCGGGGTACAATGAGCAGTTCTTC

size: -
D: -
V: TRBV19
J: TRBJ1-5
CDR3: CASNQAIGSNQPQHF
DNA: TGTGCCAGTAACCAGGCGATCGGGAGCAATCAGCCCCAGCATTTT

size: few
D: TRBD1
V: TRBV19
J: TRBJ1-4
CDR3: CASRMRDSPNEKLFF
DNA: TGTGCCAGTAGGATGCGGGACAGCCCTAATGAAAAACTGTTTTTT

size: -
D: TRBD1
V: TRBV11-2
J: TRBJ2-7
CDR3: CASSLADRGHYEQYF
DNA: TGTGCCAGCAGCTTGGCGGACAGGGGGCACTACGAGCAGTACTTC

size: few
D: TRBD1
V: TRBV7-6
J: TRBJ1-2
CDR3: CASSPGTGGVYGYTF
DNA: TGTGCCAGCAGCCCCGGGACAGGGGGCGTCTATGGCTACACCTTC

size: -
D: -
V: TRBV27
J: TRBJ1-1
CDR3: CASRTSWGDTEAFF
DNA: TGTGCCAGCAGGACTTCGTGGGGGGACACTGAAGCTTTCTTT

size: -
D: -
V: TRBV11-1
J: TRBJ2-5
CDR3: CASSPPRGTREATQYF
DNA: TGTGCCAGCAGCCCCCCCCGGGGAACAAGAGAGGCGACCCAGTACTTC

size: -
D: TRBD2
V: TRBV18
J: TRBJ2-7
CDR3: CASSPSGAGVMSEQYF
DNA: TGTGCCAGCTCACCCAGTGGAGCGGGAGTAATGAGTGAGCAGTACTTC

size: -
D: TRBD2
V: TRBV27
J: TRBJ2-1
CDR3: CASRLAASSYNEQFF
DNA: TGTGCCAGCAGACTAGCGGCAAGCTCCTACAATGAGCAGTTCTTC

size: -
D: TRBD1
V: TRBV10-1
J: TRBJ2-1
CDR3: CASSESRGPYNEQFF
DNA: TGCGCCAGCAGTGAGTCGAGGGGGCCCTACAATGAGCAGTTCTTC

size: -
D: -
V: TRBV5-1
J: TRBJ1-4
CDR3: CASSSGVFGGLINEKLFF
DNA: TGCGCCAGCAGCTCGGGCGTATTCGGCGGACTGATTAATGAAAAACTGTTTTTT

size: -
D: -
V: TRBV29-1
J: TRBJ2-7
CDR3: CSVEVGTYYEQYF
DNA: TGCAGCGTTGAGGTTGGGACTTACTACGAGCAGTACTTC

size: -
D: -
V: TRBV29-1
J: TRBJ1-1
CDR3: CSVVDGRVNTEAFF
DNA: TGCAGCGTTGTTGACGGCAGGGTGAACACTGAAGCTTTCTTT

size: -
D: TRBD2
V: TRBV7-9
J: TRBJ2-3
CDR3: CASRTGLAEIRDTQYF
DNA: TGTGCCAGCAGAACCGGACTAGCAGAAATACGGGATACGCAGTATTTT

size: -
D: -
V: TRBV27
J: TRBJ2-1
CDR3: CASSLTPAYEQFF
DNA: TGTGCCAGCAGTTTAACACCGGCTTATGAGCAGTTCTTC

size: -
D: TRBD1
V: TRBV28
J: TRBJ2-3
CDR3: CASSLTGDKDTQYF
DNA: TGTGCCAGCAGTTTAACAGGGGATAAAGATACGCAGTATTTT

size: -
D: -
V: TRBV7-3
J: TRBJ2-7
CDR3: CASSPIGGSYEQYF
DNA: TGTGCCAGCAGCCCAATTGGGGGGTCCTACGAGCAGTACTTC

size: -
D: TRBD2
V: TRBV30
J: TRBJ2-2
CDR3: CAWSVPSGRARPGELFF
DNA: TGTGCCTGGAGTGTACCCAGCGGGAGGGCCAGGCCCGGGGAGCTGTTTTTT

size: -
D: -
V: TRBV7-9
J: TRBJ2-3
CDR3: CASSRPGPDTQYF
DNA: TGTGCCAGCAGCCGACCCGGACCTGATACGCAGTATTTT

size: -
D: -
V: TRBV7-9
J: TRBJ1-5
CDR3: CASSLDGGGVRQPQHF
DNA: TGTGCCAGCAGCTTAGACGGAGGTGGGGTCCGTCAGCCCCAGCATTTT

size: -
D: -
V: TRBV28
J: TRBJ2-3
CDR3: CASSHWVVRDGSTDTQYF
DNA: TGTGCCAGCAGTCATTGGGTTGTGCGGGATGGCAGCACAGATACGCAGTATTTT

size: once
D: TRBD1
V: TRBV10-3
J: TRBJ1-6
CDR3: CAISGGGDSSYNSPLHF
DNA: TGTGCCATCAGTGGAGGGGGCGATAGCTCCTATAATTCACCCCTCCACTTT

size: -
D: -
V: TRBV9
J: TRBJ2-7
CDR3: CASSVGGSTYEQYF
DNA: TGTGCCAGCAGCGTAGGAGGGTCGACCTACGAGCAGTACTTC

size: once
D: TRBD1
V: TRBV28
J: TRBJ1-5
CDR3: CASSLGQSNQPQHF
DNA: TGTGCCAGCAGTTTGGGACAGAGCAATCAGCCCCAGCATTTT

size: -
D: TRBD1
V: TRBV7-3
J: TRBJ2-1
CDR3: CASSLVGTGAPNEQFF
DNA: TGTGCCAGCAGCCTGGTCGGGACAGGGGCTCCCAATGAGCAGTTCTTC

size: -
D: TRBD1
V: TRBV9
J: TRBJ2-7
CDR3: CASSVGGQGAYEQYF
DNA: TGTGCCAGCAGCGTAGGGGGACAGGGAGCCTACGAGCAGTACTTC

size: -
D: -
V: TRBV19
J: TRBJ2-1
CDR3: CASSITWDNEQFF
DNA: TGTGCCAGTAGTATAACCTGGGACAATGAGCAGTTCTTC

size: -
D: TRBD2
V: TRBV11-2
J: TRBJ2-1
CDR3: CASSLFGGRAYNEQFF
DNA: TGTGCCAGCAGCTTATTCGGCGGGAGGGCCTACAATGAGCAGTTCTTC

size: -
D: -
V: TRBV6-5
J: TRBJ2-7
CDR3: CASGNRDTTYEQYF
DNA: TGTGCCAGCGGTAACCGGGACACCACCTACGAGCAGTACTTC

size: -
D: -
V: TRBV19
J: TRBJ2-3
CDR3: CASKAGSGADTQYF
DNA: TGTGCCAGTAAGGCGGGATCGGGCGCAGATACGCAGTATTTT

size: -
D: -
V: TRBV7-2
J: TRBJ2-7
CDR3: CASSLGWRGEQYF
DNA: TGTGCCAGCAGCTTAGGGTGGCGTGGCGAGCAGTACTTC

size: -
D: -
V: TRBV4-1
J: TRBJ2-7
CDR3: CASSQSAPGIAYEQYF
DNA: TGCGCCAGCAGCCAGTCAGCTCCGGGGATAGCGTACGAGCAGTACTTC

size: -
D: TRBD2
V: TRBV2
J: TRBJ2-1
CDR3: CASRILAGYNEQFF
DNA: TGTGCCAGCAGAATACTAGCGGGTTACAATGAGCAGTTCTTC

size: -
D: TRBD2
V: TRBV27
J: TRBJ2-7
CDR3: CASSYSWSGTYEQYF
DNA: TGTGCCAGCAGTTACAGCTGGAGCGGGACCTACGAGCAGTACTTC

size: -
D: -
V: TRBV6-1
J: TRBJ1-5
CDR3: CASSEFRVSQPQHF
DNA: TGTGCCAGCAGTGAATTCCGGGTGAGTCAGCCCCAGCATTTT